A single sample is the source of the 24 T cell receptor beta chains below, sequenced in a study of T cell responses to AZD1222 COVID-19 vaccine. Assay: immunoSEQ multiplex PCR; the TCRdb copy retains only in-frame clones and omits some. The data contain approximately 100,000 clones, roughly nine tenths of them singletons. Sequenced material: peripheral blood, taken 28 days after the second AZD1222 dose. All receptors derive from an adult who received the AZD1222 COVID-19 vaccine.

This clone has just one count. The chain carries TRBV11-2 and TRBJ1-2; TRBD1 agrees at 11 bases. Germline CDR1 and CDR2: SGHAT and FQNNGV. V lost 9 bases to trimming and J lost 4 bases; unmatched junction nucleotides: 4. This CDR3 has 13 residues. CDR3 loop: CASGGQGGYGYTF. Written as DNA, the CDR3 is TGTGCCAGTGGGGGACAGGGGGGCTATGGCTACACCTTC.

This clone was seen just once. V usage is TRBV12-5 and J usage is TRBJ1-6; no reliable D call. Trimming took off 6 bases at V and 5 bases at J, with 5 bases between the two ends. The CDR3 has 12 amino acids. Germline-derived CDR1 and CDR2 are LGHNT and FRNRAP. Written as DNA, the CDR3 is TGTGCTAGTGGGACACATAATTCACCCCTCCACTTT. Amino acids: CASGTHNSPLHF.

The chain carries TRBV19 and TRBJ1-2; unclear D gene. The CDR3 has 12 amino acids. The V and J ends lost 8 bases and 1 base respectively, with 8 bases between them. The V gene's germline CDR1 is LNHDA and CDR2 SQIVND (reference sequence). The CDR3 reads CASDDGNYGYTF. The CDR3, as DNA: TGTGCCAGTGACGACGGTAACTATGGCTACACCTTC.

J is TRBJ1-2 and V is TRBV2; the match to TRBD1 covers 9 bases. V lost 7 bases, J lost 7 bases, and 7 bases stayed unmatched. The CDR3 loop spans 13 amino acids. From germline, CDR1 is SNHLY and CDR2 FYNNEI. The CDR3 DNA reads as TGTGCCAGCAAGGGACAGGGAGTAGGTGGCTACACCTTC. Protein: CASKGQGVGGYTF. Together with reference TRBV2 and TRBJ1-2, the CDR3 gives the full variable domain: EPEVTQTPSHQVTQMGQEVILRCVPISNHLYFYWYRQILGQKVEFLVSFYNNEISEKSEIFDDQFSVERPDGSNFTLKIRSTKLEDSAMYFCASKGQGVGGYTFGSGTRLTVV.

The gene calls are TRBV6-5 and TRBJ1-5, with D perhaps matching TRBD1 (5 bases). Germline V gene lookup returns CDR1 MNHEY and CDR2 SVGAGI. CDR3 length equals 15 residues. Trimming shortened V by 5 bases and J by 3 bases, and 14 bases separated the two germline ends. In nucleotides, the CDR3 is TGTGCCAGCAGTCGACAGAAAGGGGCCAATCAGCCCCAGCATTTT. It specifies CASSRQKGANQPQHF.

This clone was detected once. The gene calls are TRBV7-9 and TRBJ2-7, with D hard to call. Trimming took off 3 bases at V and 2 bases at J, with 5 bases between the two ends. This CDR3 comprises 12 residues. Looked up from germline, CDR1 is SEHNR and CDR2 is FQNEAQ (reference sequence). The CDR3 spells CASSLGTYEQYF. The CDR3 nucleotides are TGTGCCAGCAGCTTGGGGACCTACGAGCAGTACTTC.

This chain joins TRBV5-1 and TRBJ1-1; TRBD1 aligns across 7 bases. V trimming: 1 base; J trimming: 0 bases; junction bases outside the gene matches: 6. CDR1 and CDR2 from the germline V gene are SGHRS and YFSETQ. The CDR3 has 16 amino acids. Here the CDR3 reads CASSLRPGGMNTEAFF. In DNA form, the CDR3 reads TGCGCCAGCAGCTTGCGGCCAGGGGGTATGAACACTGAAGCTTTCTTT.

This rearrangement joins TRBV5-4 to TRBJ1-6; D is unclear. Looked up from germline, CDR1 is SGHNT and CDR2 is YYREEE (reference sequence). V was shortened by 4 bases and J by 10 bases, with 15 bases between the two germline ends. This CDR3 is 14 amino acids long. The CDR3 here is CASSDTLYNSPLHF. CDR3 DNA sequence: TGTGCCAGCAGCGATACTCTCTACAACTCACCCCTCCACTTT.

This clone turned up a few times. This chain uses TRBV5-6 with TRBJ2-5; 8 bases align to TRBD2. This CDR3 is built from 16 residues. Germline V gives CDR1 SGHDT, CDR2 YYEEEE. Trimming at V came to 0 bases and at J to 1 base, leaving 5 bases not matched to a gene. CDR3 loop: CASSLVGAGAQETQYF. DNA of the CDR3: TGTGCCAGCAGCTTGGTGGGAGCGGGGGCCCAAGAGACCCAGTACTTC.

The chain has TRBV30 and TRBJ2-5, with D tentatively TRBD1 or TRBD2 (5 bases each). The CDR3 runs to 11 residues. CDR1 GTSNPN and CDR2 SVGIG come from the germline V gene (reference sequence). The V gene lost 2 bases and the J gene lost 14 bases, with 15 bases spanning the gap. CDR3 loop: CAWSPGRLVYF. CDR3 in DNA: TGTGCCTGGAGTCCGGGACGGTTGGTTTACTTC.

The chain recombines TRBV20-1 with TRBJ1-1, with a tentative D call TRBD1 (6 bases). V lost 8 bases and J 3 bases, leaving 10 bases between the germline ends. The CDR3 is made up of 11 amino acids. Germline V gene sequence: CDR1 DFQATT, CDR2 SNEGSKA (reference sequence). The CDR3 region is CSTEGDTEAFF. DNA for the CDR3: TGCAGTACGGAGGGGGACACTGAAGCTTTCTTT.

The genes are TRBV5-8 and TRBJ1-6, with 7 bases matching TRBD1. The CDR3 is 16 residues long. Trimming took 4 bases from V and 7 from J; bases not matched to a gene: 11. CDR1 is SGHTS, CDR2 YDEGEE, per germline. CDR3 sequence reads: CASSLRGSGGNSPLHF. In DNA form, the CDR3 reads TGTGCCAGCAGCCTCCGCGGGTCAGGGGGGAATTCACCCCTCCACTTT. Together with reference TRBV5-8 and TRBJ1-6, the CDR3 gives the full variable domain: EAGVTQSPTHLIKTRGQQATLRCSPISGHTSVYWYQQALGLGLQFLLWYDEGEERNRGNFPPRFSGRQFPNYSSELNVNALELEDSALYLCASSLRGSGGNSPLHFGNGTRLTVT.

The chain uses TRBV5-8 and TRBJ1-5, with 10 bases that match TRBD1. Germline CDR1 and CDR2: SGHTS and YDEGEE. The CDR3 is 15 residues long. J lost 1 base, V lost 4 bases, and 2 bases had no gene match. The CDR3 DNA sequence: TGTGCCAGCAGCCGGGACAGGGGAAGCAATCAGCCCCAGCATTTT. This translates into CASSRDRGSNQPQHF.

J is TRBJ1-4 and V is TRBV3-1 (or the pseudogene TRBV3-2), with D possibly matching TRBD1 (5 bases). CDR3 size: 15 residues. Per the germline V gene, CDR1 is LGHDT and CDR2 is YNNKEL (reference sequence). Trimming removed 1 base at V and 5 bases at J, with 11 bases between. The CDR3 DNA sequence: TGTGCCAGCAGCCAAGGATGGGGGGACAATGAAAAACTGTTTTTT. Residues: CASSQGWGDNEKLFF.

The V call is TRBV5-1, the J call TRBJ1-1, with D unresolved. Trimming removed 4 bases from V and 5 bases from J, with 18 bases in between. In germline, CDR1 is SGHRS, CDR2 YFSETQ. The CDR3 is 15 residues long. The CDR3 reads CASSRTRLGGTEAFF. The CDR3 DNA follows: TGCGCCAGCAGCCGAACCCGTTTGGGTGGGACTGAAGCTTTCTTT.

This rearrangement joins TRBV25-1 to TRBJ1-3; D uncertain. The CDR3 loop spans 14 amino acids. The V and J ends lost 2 bases and 0 bases respectively, with 5 bases between them. Germline loops: CDR1 MGHDK, CDR2 SYGVNS. The CDR3 nucleotides are TGTGCCAGCAGTGAAGTGGGCTCTGGAAACACCATATATTTT. Translated: CASSEVGSGNTIYF.

The chain links TRBV19 to TRBJ1-1; tentative D call: TRBD1 (5 bases). Trimming removed 3 bases at V and 4 bases at J, with 12 bases between. The CDR3 runs to 14 residues. Germline values: CDR1 LNHDA, CDR2 SQIVND (reference sequence). In nucleotides, the CDR3 is TGTGCCAGTAGTATTTCTTTCAGGGTCACTGAAGCTTTCTTT. It specifies CASSISFRVTEAFF.

This sequence joins TRBV7-8 and TRBJ2-2, with D perhaps assigned TRBD1 or TRBD2 (6 bases each). The germline V gene has CDR1 SGHVS and CDR2 FQNEAQ. V was cut by 5 bases and J by 0 bases, with 13 bases left in between. The CDR3 has 16 amino acids. The CDR3 DNA is TGTGCCAGCAGCCCCCGGGGGCAACCGAACACCGGGGAGCTGTTTTTT. Its translation: CASSPRGQPNTGELFF.

The genes are TRBV30 and TRBJ2-5; 8 bases map to TRBD1. Germline CDR1 reads GTSNPN; CDR2 reads SVGIG (reference sequence). The CDR3 is 14 amino acids. The V and J ends lost 5 bases and 4 bases, in that order; junction bases with no gene match: 9. CDR3 in amino acids: CAWDQTGVAETQYF. The CDR3, as DNA: TGTGCCTGGGATCAGACAGGGGTAGCAGAGACCCAGTACTTC.

The rearrangement links TRBV7-2 to TRBJ1-2; 7 bases are shared with TRBD1. This CDR3 has 14 amino acids. CDR1 is SGHTA, CDR2 FQGNSA, per germline. Losses at the gene ends were 5 bases for V and 4 bases for J; bases not matched to a gene: 7. Here the CDR3 reads CASSTNDRAYGYTF. The CDR3 nucleotides read TGTGCCAGCAGCACCAACGACAGGGCCTATGGCTACACCTTC. Filled out from reference TRBV7-2 and TRBJ1-2, the complete variable domain reads GAGVSQSPSNKVTEKGKDVELRCDPISGHTALYWYRQSLGQGLEFLIYFQGNSAPDKSGLPSDRFSAERTGGSVSTLTIQRTQQEDSAVYLCASSTNDRAYGYTFGSGTRLTVV.

This chain links TRBV7-9 with TRBJ1-5; D remains unclear. The CDR3 is 15 residues long. Germline lookup yields CDR1 SEHNR and CDR2 FQNEAQ (reference sequence). Trimming removed 1 base at V and 0 bases at J, with 7 bases between. CDR3 in amino acids: CASSLGAISNQPQHF. Written as DNA, the CDR3 is TGTGCCAGCAGCTTAGGGGCGATTAGCAATCAGCCCCAGCATTTT.

The chain couples TRBV2 to TRBJ1-4; D ambiguous. Deletions cut 6 bases from V and 4 bases from J, with 6 bases between. CDR1 is SNHLY and CDR2 is FYNNEI in the germline V gene. This CDR3 comprises 12 residues. The CDR3 loop is CASRVVNEKLFF. The CDR3 DNA sequence: TGTGCCAGCAGGGTGGTTAATGAAAAACTGTTTTTT. Looking up the rest from reference TRBV2 and TRBJ1-4 gives the full variable domain: EPEVTQTPSHQVTQMGQEVILRCVPISNHLYFYWYRQILGQKVEFLVSFYNNEISEKSEIFDDQFSVERPDGSNFTLKIRSTKLEDSAMYFCASRVVNEKLFFGSGTQLSVL.

J is TRBJ2-2 and V is TRBV3-1 (or the pseudogene TRBV3-2); no clear D gene. The germline CDR1 and CDR2 sequences are LGHDT and YNNKEL (reference sequence). The CDR3 consists of 14 residues. The V end was cut by 0 bases, the J end by 6 bases, with 8 bases between. The CDR3 DNA reads as TGTGCCAGCAGCCAAGATGGGTTGGCCGGGGAGCTGTTTTTT. Its protein is CASSQDGLAGELFF.

This rearrangement joins TRBV4-1 to TRBJ1-6, with 9 bases that match TRBD1. This CDR3 region has 16 residues. Germline V gene data show CDR1 as MGHRA and CDR2 as YSYEKL. Trimming cost V 4 bases and J 9 bases; bases outside gene matches: 10. The CDR3: CASSPRGGTGISPLHF. Here the CDR3 DNA reads TGCGCCAGCAGCCCCCGTGGGGGGACAGGGATTTCACCCCTCCACTTT.